A selection of T cell receptor beta chains follows, all from one sample in a study of blood T cell repertoires in COVID-19. Clones were sequenced by immunoSEQ multiplex PCR, and TCRdb holds only the in-frame ones, with some missing. Here the sample spans 300,000 to 450,000 clones, about 90% being singletons. Input material: peripheral blood. All receptors derive from a woman in her 30s with COVID-19, enrolled during active disease. The CDR3 runs from the conserved cysteine through the conserved F or W. The D gene is left open where the match is weak. Part of the rows lack a size; the others show once, few, many or a class for expanded clones.

TRBV5-1	TRBD1	13	NA	TRBJ2-5	TGCGCCAGCAGCCCGACAGGGCAAGAGACCCAGTACTTC	CASSPTGQETQYF
TRBV28	NA	15	once	TRBJ1-4	TGTGCCAGCAGTTTAATCGAGGGCCGGGGGGAAAAACTGTTTTTT	CASSLIEGRGEKLFF
TRBV7-9	TRBD2	17	NA	TRBJ2-1	TGTGCCAGCAGCTTTTTGAAACGGCTAGCGGGACCCCATGAGCAGTTCTTC	CASSFLKRLAGPHEQFF
TRBV11-3	TRBD2	17	NA	TRBJ2-2	TGTGCCAGCAGCTTAGATATCTCCCGGGAGGGCACCGGGGAGCTGTTTTTT	CASSLDISREGTGELFF
TRBV2	TRBD2	14	NA	TRBJ2-2	TGTGCCAGCAGAACCCTTGGACTAGCCGGGGAGCTGTTTTTT	CASRTLGLAGELFF
TRBV6-4	NA	13	NA	TRBJ2-1	TGTGCCAGCAGTGACGACGGAGACAATGAGCAGTTCTTC	CASSDDGDNEQFF
TRBV7-8	TRBD1	18	NA	TRBJ2-2	TGTGCCAGCAGCCCACCTCGATTTTTGGGACAGGGCACCGGGGAGCTGTTTTTT	CASSPPRFLGQGTGELFF
TRBV6-1	TRBD1	11	NA	TRBJ1-4	TGTGCCAGCAGCTCGGGACAGGGAGGTTTTTTT	CASSSGQGGFF
TRBV15	TRBD1	16	NA	TRBJ1-4	TGTGCCACTAAACCCGACAGGGATGCAACTAATGAAAAACTGTTTTTT	CATKPDRDATNEKLFF
TRBV4-1	TRBD1	17	NA	TRBJ1-4	TGCGCCAGCAGCCAAGGCCCCCACGGGGACAGGGTTGAAAAACTGTTTTTT	CASSQGPHGDRVEKLFF
TRBV6-5	TRBD1	14	NA	TRBJ1-6	TGTGCCAGCAGGGGGGGACAGTATAATTCACCCCTCCACTTT	CASRGGQYNSPLHF
TRBV27	TRBD1	18	NA	TRBJ2-7	TGTGCCAGCAGTACGAGGGGACCGACAGGGATTGGGTCCTACGAGCAGTACTTC	CASSTRGPTGIGSYEQYF
TRBV9	TRBD1	14	once	TRBJ1-1	TGTGCCAGCAGCCTCGAACAGGGGGCTGGCGAAGCTTTCTTT	CASSLEQGAGEAFF
TRBV28	TRBD2	16	NA	TRBJ2-1	TGTGCCAGCAGTTTATTACTAGCGGGGGAACCCAATGAGCAGTTCTTC	CASSLLLAGEPNEQFF
TRBV5-4	NA	14	NA	TRBJ1-2	TGTGCCAGCAGCTTTTGGTCCAGTAACTATGGCTACACCTTC	CASSFWSSNYGYTF
TRBV6-1	NA	12	NA	TRBJ1-2	TGTGCCAGCAGTGAACCGGGAGGAGGCTACACCTTC	CASSEPGGGYTF
TRBV7-9	NA	13	NA	TRBJ1-2	TGTGCCAGCAGCCGAGCGACGGACTATGGCTACACCTTC	CASSRATDYGYTF
TRBV2	NA	13	NA	TRBJ2-2	TGTGCCAGCACAGCAGGGGAAACCGGGGAGCTGTTTTTT	CASTAGETGELFF
TRBV10-3	TRBD2	18	NA	TRBJ2-1	TGTGCCATCAGTGTGGAAGGACTAGCGGGGGCTATCTACAATGAGCAGTTCTTC	CAISVEGLAGAIYNEQFF
TRBV30	TRBD1	16	NA	TRBJ1-2	TGTGCCTGGAGTGTTGGGAGTCGGGGACAGGGCTATGGCTACACCTTC	CAWSVGSRGQGYGYTF
TRBV11-3	NA	13	NA	TRBJ1-5	TGTGCCAGCAGCATCGGGGGGGCGCAGCCCCAGCATTTT	CASSIGGAQPQHF
TRBV6-5	TRBD2	16	NA	TRBJ2-1	TGTGCCAGCAGTTACTCACTAGCGGGAGGGGAGGATGAGCAGTTCTTC	CASSYSLAGGEDEQFF
TRBV19	NA	17	NA	TRBJ2-2	TGTGCCAGCAGGGAAGGAGTGACAACGGGGAACACCGGGGAGCTGTTTTTT	CASREGVTTGNTGELFF
TRBV19	NA	15	NA	TRBJ1-2	TGTGCCAGTTCCGGGACAACCGCCCGCTCCTATGGCTACACCTTC	CASSGTTARSYGYTF
TRBV4-1	NA	14	NA	TRBJ1-2	TGCGCCAGCAGCCAACTGACGGGTAACTATGGCTACACCTTC	CASSQLTGNYGYTF
TRBV5-1	NA	15	NA	TRBJ1-4	TGCGCCAGCAGCTTGGCAGGGACAAAGGGGGAAAAACTGTTTTTT	CASSLAGTKGEKLFF
TRBV6-5	NA	13	NA	TRBJ2-5	TGTGCCAGCAGAGCAGGGGTCCAAGAGACCCAGTACTTC	CASRAGVQETQYF
TRBV11-3	TRBD2	16	once	TRBJ2-1	TGTGCCAGCAGCTCGAGACTAGCGGGATTTAATAATGAGCAGTTCTTC	CASSSRLAGFNNEQFF
TRBV28	TRBD1	15	NA	TRBJ1-2	TGTGCCAGCAGTCCTGCGGCAGGGGGAAACTATGGCTACACCTTC	CASSPAAGGNYGYTF
TRBV4-1	TRBD2	14	few	TRBJ2-7	TGCGCCAGCAGTGTGGAAGCGGGGGCAGGCGAGCAGTACTTC	CASSVEAGAGEQYF